This TCR beta chain was sequenced in a study of cytomegalovirus exposure and HLA in healthy donors. Primers for the PCR totalled 60 Vbeta and 13 Jbeta. The assay was immunoSEQ multiplex PCR, and TCRdb's table has in-frame clones only and misses some. The sample lists some 130,000 clones, approximately 85% seen once, with about 8.1% in the top ten. This clone appeared a single time. Its antigen is undetermined. Study results and limitations: Associated with HLA alleles at 0.05 false discovery rate in a later analysis were some 16,000 TCR beta sequences.

The germline V gene encodes CDR1 SGDLS and CDR2 YYNGEE. V trimming: 4 bases; J trimming: 5 bases; junction bases outside the gene matches: 9. The CDR3 is made up of 15 amino acids. Sample: PBMCs. The receptor was isolated from a woman in her 50s in good health and CMV-seropositive. The chain couples TRBV9 to TRBJ2-7; 10 bases match TRBD1. The CDR3 reads CASSTQGTGVHEQYF. The CDR3 nucleotides are TGTGCCAGCAGCACGCAAGGGACAGGGGTCCACGAGCAGTACTTC.